These 20 T cell receptor beta chains came from one sample sequenced in a study of shared clonotypes between healthy human individuals. TCRdb's copy holds only in-frame clones and misses some; the assay was immunoSEQ multiplex PCR. Here the sample spans about 2.1 million clones, more than 85% being singletons. CD45RO-negative, CCR7-selected cells formed the naive CD8 fraction, which excluded terminally differentiated effector memory CD45RA+ cells. Material: naive CD8+ T cells from PBMCs. The origin of the receptors is a man aged 18 to 29 in good health. Some clones in this sample may be carry-over from other donors' samples.

The V and J genes are TRBV7-3 and TRBJ2-3, with 8 bases aligning to TRBD1. There are 17 residues in the CDR3. The germline V gene has CDR1 SGHTA and CDR2 FQGTGA. Trimming took 5 bases from V and 1 from J; bases not matched to a gene: 11. The CDR3 reads CASSPGQGWMGTDTQYF. CDR3 coding DNA: TGTGCCAGCAGCCCCGGACAGGGATGGATGGGCACAGATACGCAGTATTTT. The complete variable domain, with remaining parts taken from reference TRBV7-3 and TRBJ2-3, reads GAGVSQTPSNKVTEKGKYVELRCDPISGHTALYWYRQSLGQGPEFLIYFQGTGAADDSGLPNDRFFAVRPEGSVSTLKIQRTERGDSAVYLCASSPGQGWMGTDTQYFGPGTRLTVL.

The chain recombines TRBV4-1 with TRBJ1-4; 8 positions match TRBD1. J was trimmed by 8 bases and V by 0 bases; bases with no gene match: 11. Germline CDR1 is MGHRA and CDR2 is YSYEKL. This CDR3 is built from 17 residues. The CDR3 spells CASSQDHLDREREKLFF. DNA for the CDR3: TGCGCCAGCAGCCAAGATCATCTGGACAGGGAGAGGGAAAAACTGTTTTTT.

The chain carries TRBV2 and TRBJ2-6, with 8 bases aligning to TRBD2. The CDR3 length is 22 residues. Germline V gene data show CDR1 as SNHLY and CDR2 as FYNNEI. J was trimmed by 0 bases and V by 2 bases; bases with no gene match: 18. CDR3 in DNA: TGTGCCAGCAGTGAATCGATTGGGGCCAGCGGGAGTGACGACTCTGGGGCCAACGTCCTGACTTTC. Encoded protein: CASSESIGASGSDDSGANVLTF.

This chain links TRBV27 with TRBJ2-7; TRBD1 aligns across 7 bases. V was clipped by 0 bases and J by 3 bases; unmatched bases: 8. CDR3 length: 16 residues. Germline V lookup: CDR1 MNHEY, CDR2 SMNVEV (reference sequence). The chain's CDR3 is CASSLSTDRVVYEQYF. As DNA, the CDR3 is TGTGCCAGCAGTTTATCCACCGACAGGGTCGTCTACGAGCAGTACTTC.

The J gene is TRBJ2-2, the V gene TRBV18; D is unclear. The ends were cut back, 3 bases at V and 1 base at J, with 6 bases in the middle. This CDR3 comprises 14 residues. Germline V gene sequence: CDR1 KGHSH, CDR2 LQKENI. The CDR3 loop is CASSPIENTGELFF. DNA of the CDR3: TGTGCCAGCTCACCGATAGAGAACACCGGGGAGCTGTTTTTT.

This sequence joins TRBV7-6 and TRBJ2-5; D not certain. Germline CDR1 and CDR2: SGHVS and FNYEAQ. The ends were cut back, 2 bases at V and 4 bases at J, with 8 bases in the middle. This CDR3 contains 13 residues. CDR3 nucleotide sequence: TGTGCCAGCAGCTTACGGATGCGAGAGACCCAGTACTTC. Translating it yields CASSLRMRETQYF.

The V call is TRBV5-4, the J call TRBJ2-4, with D perhaps TRBD2 (6 bases). The CDR3 extends over 11 amino acids. Germline loops: CDR1 SGHNT, CDR2 YYREEE (reference sequence). Trimming took 3 bases from V and 8 from J, leaving 6 bases between them. The CDR3 DNA follows: TGTGCCAGCAGCTGGGGGGACATTCAGTACTTC. It specifies CASSWGDIQYF. The complete variable domain, with remaining parts taken from reference TRBV5-4 and TRBJ2-4, reads ETGVTQSPTHLIKTRGQQVTLRCSSQSGHNTVSWYQQALGQGPQFIFQYYREEENGRGNFPPRFSGLQFPNYSSELNVNALELDDSALYLCASSWGDIQYFGAGTRLSVL.

The chain recombines TRBV29-1 with TRBJ2-3; unclear D gene. V gave up 2 bases and J gave up 8 bases, with 8 bases separating them. Germline CDR1 is SQVTM and CDR2 is ANQGSEA. CDR3 length equals 11 residues. CDR3 protein: CSVEYSATQYF. The CDR3 coding sequence is TGCAGCGTTGAATATTCGGCTACGCAGTATTTT.

The V gene is TRBV2, the J gene TRBJ2-2; tentatively, D is TRBD1 (5 bases). CDR3 length equals 14 residues. Trimming removed 6 bases from V and 3 bases from J, with 11 bases in between. The germline gives CDR1 SNHLY, CDR2 FYNNEI. CDR3 amino acids: CASSLDSYTGELFF. As DNA, the CDR3 is TGTGCCAGCAGCCTAGACAGTTACACCGGGGAGCTGTTTTTT.

V is TRBV28 and J is TRBJ2-2, with no clear D. Per germline, CDR1 MDHEN and CDR2 SYDVKM. Trimming left V 7 bases short and J 6 bases short, with 12 bases between. This CDR3 region has 13 residues. The CDR3 DNA reads as TGTGCCAGCACCCTGCCGTGGTCCGGGGAGCTGTTTTTT. Encoded protein: CASTLPWSGELFF.

The CDR3 here is CASSERYRHATNEKLFF. In nucleotides, the CDR3 is TGTGCCAGCAGTGAACGTTACAGACACGCAACTAATGAAAAACTGTTTTTT. This sequence joins TRBV6-1 and TRBJ1-4; D unresolved. With 2 bases removed from V and 0 bases from J, the gap between germline ends came to 13 bases. The CDR3 runs to 17 residues. Germline assignment: CDR1 MNHNS and CDR2 SASEGT.

The chain carries TRBV7-8 and TRBJ1-2; 9 bases agree with TRBD1. The CDR3 has 14 amino acids. With V trimmed by 5 bases and J by 6 bases, 7 bases remained unmatched. CDR1 is SGHVS, CDR2 FQNEAQ, per germline. This CDR3 is CASSQFRDRDGYTF. CDR3 coding DNA: TGTGCCAGCAGCCAGTTCCGGGACAGGGATGGCTACACCTTC.

The chain carries TRBV12-5 and TRBJ2-7, with a weak D call TRBD2 (5 bases). Germline CDR1 reads LGHNT; CDR2 reads FRNRAP. The germline V and J ends were trimmed by 1 base and 0 bases, with 13 bases remaining between them. The CDR3 has 16 amino acids. The CDR3 DNA follows: TGTGCTAGTGGTTTGGGCGGGCGCCAGAGCTCCTACGAGCAGTACTTC. It codes for CASGLGGRQSSYEQYF.

CDR3 in amino acids: CATQRESYNEQFF. The DNA for the CDR3 is TGTGCCACCCAGCGGGAGAGCTACAATGAGCAGTTCTTC. The V and J genes are TRBV15 and TRBJ2-1, with 8 bases fitting TRBD2. V lost 8 bases and J lost 3; bases outside the gene matches: 3. The germline V gene has CDR1 LNHNV and CDR2 YYDKDF (reference sequence). This CDR3 has 13 residues.

The chain couples TRBV5-6 to TRBJ2-7; no clear D gene. The CDR3 is made up of 13 amino acids. Looked up from germline, CDR1 is SGHDT and CDR2 is YYEEEE. Trimming stripped 5 bases from V and 2 bases from J, with 11 bases between. The CDR3 nucleotides read TGTGCCAGCAGTATCTCAAGGCCCTACGAGCAGTACTTC. Protein sequence: CASSISRPYEQYF.

The chain links TRBV5-1 to TRBJ2-7; TRBD1 matches 9 bases. With V trimmed by 4 bases and J by 5 bases, 10 bases remained unmatched. CDR3 length: 15 amino acids. Per germline, CDR1 SGHRS and CDR2 YFSETQ. The DNA for the CDR3 is TGCGCCAGCAGCGGGCTTGGGGACAGGGACCACGAGCAGTACTTC. It codes for CASSGLGDRDHEQYF.

Regarding this clone: Additional DNA sequences in this sample encode the identical CDR3. The chain recombines TRBV4-1 with TRBJ2-1; D remains unclear. The CDR3 consists of 16 residues. V lost 0 bases and J 0 bases, leaving 9 bases between the germline ends. In germline, CDR1 is MGHRA, CDR2 YSYEKL. The CDR3: CASSQDRTSSYNEQFF. In nucleotides, the CDR3 is TGCGCCAGCAGCCAAGATCGGACCAGCTCCTACAATGAGCAGTTCTTC.

This rearrangement joins TRBV7-8 to TRBJ2-1, with D perhaps TRBD1 (5 bases). The ends were cut back, 4 bases at V and 2 bases at J, with 12 bases in the middle. The CDR3 has 15 residues. CDR1 SGHVS and CDR2 FQNEAQ come from the germline V gene. The CDR3 DNA sequence: TGTGCCAGCAGCTGGGGCCCAGTCGCCTACAATGAGCAGTTCTTC. Translation: CASSWGPVAYNEQFF.

The V and J genes are TRBV4-3 and TRBJ2-7; 8 bases are a match to TRBD2. This CDR3 contains 15 residues. Germline assignment: CDR1 LGHNA and CDR2 YSLEER. The trim removed 1 base at V and 4 bases at J, leaving 6 bases unmatched. The CDR3 bases are TGCGCCAGCAGCCAAGGCGGACCGGGAGGGTACGAGCAGTACTTC. It encodes CASSQGGPGGYEQYF.

The CDR3 DNA reads as TGTGCCAGCAGCTTAGAGCCAGGACAGGGGTTCAATGAGCAGTTCTTC. Its translation is CASSLEPGQGFNEQFF. The J gene is TRBJ2-1, the V gene TRBV11-3, with TRBD1 identical over 9 bases. Germline V CDR1 and CDR2: SGHNT, YENEEA. Trimming removed 0 bases from V and 6 bases from J; junction bases left unmatched: 6. The CDR3 runs 16 residues.